Below, one T cell receptor beta chain is given with its context. This clone showed up just a few times. Its specific antigen is unknown. Base qualities are not provided; no much larger clone lies one nucleotide away. Using the deep immunoSEQ assay, multiplex PCR amplified TCR CDR3 regions from genomic DNA. For each cell subset, the extracted genomic DNA was distributed evenly across all wells of several immunoSEQ 96-well plates, and each plate served as one replicate. For sorted subsets, roughly 0.2 ug genomic DNA, equal to about 30,000 T cell genomes, was loaded into each replicate PCR. Purified libraries were quantified with a Qubit 3.0 fluorometer, sized on a Bioanalyzer 2100, and re-quantified with the KAPA Library Quantification kit. Every immunoSEQ 96-well plate was sequenced on a separate single-read 150-cycle Illumina NextSeq 550 flow cell. Per the original workflow: Because the immunoSEQ output included only junctional sequences and no quality scores, the filtering could not be the same as the filtering used for full-length reads. Sequences were annotated with PyIR, a Python wrapper for IgBLAST v1.9, and V/J genes and CDR3 were assigned using IMGT germline references. Reads with weak V/J assignments (E-value above 1e-6), missing CDR3, stop codons, out-of-frame junctions, or ambiguous translated residues were removed. A V3J clonotype was defined by an identical inferred V gene, J gene, and CDR3 amino acid sequence. To compute the percentage overlap between repertoires, the number of shared unique clonotypes was divided by the size of the smaller repertoire. Three approaches were used to assess repertoire richness: RTK rarefaction, the Chao1 estimator, and Recon v2.1 estimates of unobserved clonotypes. For all TCRbeta clonotypes obtained by the gDNA method from a handful of donors, generation probabilities were computed with OLGA. Here the immuneACCESS table is served through TCRdb, limited to in-frame sequences with V and J called. Missing clones are a known gap in these copies; in checked studies unresolved V genes cover under half, and the rest lacks a known reason. The DNA gave D and trimming, while V, J and clone size come from that table. The sample data list roughly 1,000,000 clones, and around 78% of these were observed just once. In total, the top ten clones hold 0.55% to 0.7% of the sample.

The donors were healthy, HIV-negative adults with no recently reported acute infections or vaccinations. Only Caucasian adults living in Nashville, Tennessee, USA were represented among the donors. CD4+ T cells were enriched by magnetic negative selection; naive cells were then positively selected on CD45RA, and the negative fraction formed the memory subset. Blood was collected by leukapheresis, and PBMCs were isolated by Ficoll-Histopaque density gradient centrifugation and then cryopreserved in liquid nitrogen vapor phase. Analytical flow cytometry was used to check the purity and quantity of each magnetically sorted T cell population. Genomic DNA was isolated from each sorted fraction and quantified by UV absorbance on a Nanodrop 2000c. The sample belongs to a study of shared clonotypes between healthy human individuals (dated by TCRdb to 2018 to 2021). Broadly, across the study: The cohort included three men and a couple of women between 18 and 49 years of age. Libraries were prepared and TCR repertoires were sequenced by different laboratories using diverse techniques, in order to increase sequencing depth and limit assay-specific biases. For each donor, CD4 naive and CD4 memory were each given three plates, CD8 naive was given two plates, and CD8 memory was given one plate. Per donor, leukapheresis produced somewhere between about 0.94 and 9 billion PBMCs. To estimate repertoire size and how much clonotype sharing occurs between individuals, the study deeply sequenced the blood TCR repertoires of roughly 5 healthy adults. The paper as a whole reports these results and caveats: Higher generation probabilities were observed for clonotypes shared by all four sorted-subset donors than for non-shared clonotypes. Naive subsets generally had larger estimated clonotype richness than memory subsets did. Sampling was restricted to blood, and TCR repertoires in tissues likely differ from the TCR repertoires found in blood. Because the study included only a small number of donors, the genetic and exposure-history diversity represented was limited. Approximately 4.8% of naive CD4, 3.5% of naive CD8, roughly 2.5% of memory CD4, and over 0.35% of memory CD8 clonotypes were shared across several donors. Incomplete sequencing was indicated by rarefaction of sorted-subset datasets, despite the large sequencing depth. Pairwise subsampling led to the expectation that sequencing depth would affect the degree of clonotype sharing among donors.

The CDR3 goes from the cysteine to the phenylalanine over 16 residues. Only CDR3 DNA remains: 48 bases, in frame from the first base. Per the germline V gene, SGHRS is the CDR1 and YFSETQ is the CDR2. Trimmed from V: 2 bases; trimmed from J: 6 bases; junction bases lacking a gene match: 10. The chain couples TRBV5-1 to TRBJ2-5; 10 of the junction bases match TRBD2. The clonotype was recovered from a man between 18 and 29 years old in good health. Some clones in this sample may be carry-over from other donors' samples. Material: memory CD4+ T cells from PBMCs. What the cell subset or site label conveys for this sample: CD45RA-negative fraction. The CDR3 reads as follows: CASSLTSSGSPKTQYF. The sequence in DNA is TGCGCCAGCAGCTTAACGTCTAGCGGGAGTCCGAAGACCCAGTACTTC.